This TCR beta chain was sequenced for a study of blood T cell repertoires in COVID-19. The CDR3 runs 14 residues. Germline CDR1 reads SGDLS; CDR2 reads YYNGEE. V was shortened by 4 bases and J by 3 bases, with 14 bases between the two germline ends. Libraries were prepared by immunoSEQ multiplex PCR; TCRdb keeps only in-frame clonotypes and omits some of them. This sample has about 480,000 clones; about 88% occur once, and the top ten carry approximately 8%. Comment on this clone: Other DNA sequences of this sample code for an identical CDR3.

The sequencing input was PBMCs or T cells enriched from blood (not recorded which). The TCR originated in a woman aged 55-70 years who had recovered from COVID-19. The V gene is TRBV9, the J gene TRBJ2-7; the D gene is possibly TRBD2 (6 bases). This chain's CDR3 is CASSPPTGDYEQYF. The CDR3, as DNA: TGTGCCAGCAGCCCCCCGACGGGGGACTACGAGCAGTACTTC.